This T cell receptor beta chain stems from a study of technical replicates of blood from several donors. Libraries were prepared by immunoSEQ multiplex PCR; TCRdb keeps only in-frame clonotypes and omits some of them. Of approximately 73,000 clones listed, 85% to 95% are singletons. This receptor was taken from a human donor in good health. Sequenced material: T cells isolated from PBMCs.

The CDR3 here is CATLKTTPEYYGYTF. CDR3 sequence (DNA): TGTGCCACTCTTAAAACAACCCCGGAGTACTATGGCTACACCTTC. The V and J genes are TRBV6-5 and TRBJ1-2; D remains ambiguous. The CDR3 is 15 residues long. With 10 bases removed from V and 3 bases from J, the gap between germline ends came to 21 bases. Germline V gene data show CDR1 as MNHEY and CDR2 as SVGAGI.